This TCR beta chain was found in a study of TIL therapy for anti-PD-1-resistant metastatic lung cancer. Study-wide results and caveats: Many TIL product clones were absent from baseline tumor, suggesting clonal contraction.

CDR3 size: 17 residues. Trimming took off 2 bases at V and 6 bases at J, with 23 bases between the two ends. CDR1 is MNHEY, CDR2 SVGEGT, per germline. This clone was counted a single time. The antigen is unknown. Sequencing used immunoSEQ v3. Libraries were sequenced to around 2 million read pairs (survey) or roughly 4.5-6.5 million (deep). Clones were read by immunoSEQ multiplex PCR, and TCRdb kept only the in-frame ones, dropping some. The sample carries about 12,000 clones, 50% to 75% recorded once. Time point indicated: pre-treatment sample, taken before nivolumab and TIL therapy. Most excised metastases sampled were pleural nodules or supraclavicular lymph nodes. Patients were adults with stage 4 NSCLC.

V is TRBV6-2 or TRBV6-3 and J is TRBJ2-7, with D tentatively TRBD2 (5 bases). Sequenced here: tumor tissue, sampled at baseline. This TCR derives from a person aged 25 to 79 with non-small cell lung cancer. The chain's CDR3 is CASSYPNSNGLPSEQYF. The CDR3 DNA reads TGTGCCAGCAGTTACCCAAACTCCAACGGACTTCCGTCCGAGCAGTACTTC.